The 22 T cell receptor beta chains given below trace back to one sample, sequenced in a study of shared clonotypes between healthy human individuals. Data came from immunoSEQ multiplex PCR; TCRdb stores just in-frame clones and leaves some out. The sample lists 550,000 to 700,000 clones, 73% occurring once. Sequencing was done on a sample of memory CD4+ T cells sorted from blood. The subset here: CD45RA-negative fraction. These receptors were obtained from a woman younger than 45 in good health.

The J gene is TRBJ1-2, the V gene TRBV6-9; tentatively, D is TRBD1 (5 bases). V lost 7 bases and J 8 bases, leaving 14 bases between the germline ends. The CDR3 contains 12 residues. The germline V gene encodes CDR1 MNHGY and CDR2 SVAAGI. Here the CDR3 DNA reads TGTGCCAGCATTGATCAGGGAGGCGGCTACACCTTC. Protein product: CASIDQGGGYTF.

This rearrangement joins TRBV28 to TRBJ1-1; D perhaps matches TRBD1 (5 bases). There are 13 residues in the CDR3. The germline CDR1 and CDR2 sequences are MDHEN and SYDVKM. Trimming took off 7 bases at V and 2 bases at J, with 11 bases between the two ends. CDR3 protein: CASTWDGNTEAFF. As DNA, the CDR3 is TGTGCCAGCACCTGGGACGGAAACACTGAAGCTTTCTTT.

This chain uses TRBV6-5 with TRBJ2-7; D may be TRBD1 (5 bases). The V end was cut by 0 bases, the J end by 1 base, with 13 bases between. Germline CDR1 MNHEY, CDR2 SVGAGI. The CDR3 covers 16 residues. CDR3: CASSYSIQGGSYEQYF. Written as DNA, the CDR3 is TGTGCCAGCAGTTACTCAATCCAGGGCGGATCCTACGAGCAGTACTTC.

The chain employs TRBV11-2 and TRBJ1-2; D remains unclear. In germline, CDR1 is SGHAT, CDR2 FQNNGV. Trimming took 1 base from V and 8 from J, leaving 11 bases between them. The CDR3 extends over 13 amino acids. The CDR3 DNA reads TGTGCCAGCAGCTTAGTAGCGCCGGGCGGCTACACCTTC. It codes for CASSLVAPGGYTF.

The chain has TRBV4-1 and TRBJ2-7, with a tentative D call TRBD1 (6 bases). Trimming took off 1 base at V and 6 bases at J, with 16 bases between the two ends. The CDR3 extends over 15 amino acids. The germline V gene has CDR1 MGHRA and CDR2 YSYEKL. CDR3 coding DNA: TGCGCCAGCAGCCAAGTTACCAGGGGAGCGCGCGAGCAGTACTTC. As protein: CASSQVTRGAREQYF.

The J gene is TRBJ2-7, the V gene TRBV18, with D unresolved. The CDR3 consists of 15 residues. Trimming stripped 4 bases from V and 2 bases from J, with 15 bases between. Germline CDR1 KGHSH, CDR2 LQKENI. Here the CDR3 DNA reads TGTGCCAGCTCACTAGGTACAACGGCCACCTACGAGCAGTACTTC. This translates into CASSLGTTATYEQYF.

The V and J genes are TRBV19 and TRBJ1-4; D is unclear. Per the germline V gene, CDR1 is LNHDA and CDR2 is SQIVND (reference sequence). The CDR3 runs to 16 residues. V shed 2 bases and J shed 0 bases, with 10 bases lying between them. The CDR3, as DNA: TGTGCCAGTAGTATATTGGGCTTCGCAACTAATGAAAAACTGTTTTTT. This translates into CASSILGFATNEKLFF.

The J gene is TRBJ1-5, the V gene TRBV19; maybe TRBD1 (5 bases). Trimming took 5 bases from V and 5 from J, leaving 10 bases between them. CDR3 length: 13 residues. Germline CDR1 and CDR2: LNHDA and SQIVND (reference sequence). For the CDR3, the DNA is TGTGCCAGTAGTGACAGCCTGGATCAGCCCCAGCATTTT. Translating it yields CASSDSLDQPQHF.

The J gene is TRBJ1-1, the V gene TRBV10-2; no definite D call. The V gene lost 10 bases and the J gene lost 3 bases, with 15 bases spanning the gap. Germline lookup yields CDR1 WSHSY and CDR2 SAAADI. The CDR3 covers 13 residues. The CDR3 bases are TGCGCCACCAGACGGGGTGAGGACACTGAAGCTTTCTTT. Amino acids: CATRRGEDTEAFF.

DNA of the CDR3: TGTGCCAGCAGTTTATCTAGGTTGGTCGAGACCCAGTACTTC. Protein: CASSLSRLVETQYF. This rearrangement joins TRBV27 to TRBJ2-5; D not certain. CDR1 and CDR2 from the germline V gene are MNHEY and SMNVEV (reference sequence). V lost 0 bases and J 5 bases, leaving 10 bases between the germline ends. This CDR3 has 14 amino acids.

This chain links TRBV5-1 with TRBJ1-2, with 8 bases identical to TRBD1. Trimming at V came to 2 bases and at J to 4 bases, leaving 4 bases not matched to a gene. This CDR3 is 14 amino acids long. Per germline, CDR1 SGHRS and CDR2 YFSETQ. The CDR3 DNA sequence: TGCGCCAGCAGCTTAAGGACAGGGTCCTATGGCTACACCTTC. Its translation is CASSLRTGSYGYTF.

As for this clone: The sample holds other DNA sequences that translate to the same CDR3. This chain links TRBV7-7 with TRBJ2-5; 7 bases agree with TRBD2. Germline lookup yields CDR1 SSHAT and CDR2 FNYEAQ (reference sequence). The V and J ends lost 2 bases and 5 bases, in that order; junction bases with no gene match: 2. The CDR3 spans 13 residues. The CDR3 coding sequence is TGTGCCAGCAGCTTATGGGGGGGGGAGACCCAGTACTTC. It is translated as CASSLWGGETQYF.

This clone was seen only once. The CDR3 DNA reads as TGTGCCAGCAGCTTACATGGCGGGGAAAATACGCAGTATTTT. Residues: CASSLHGGENTQYF. The genes are TRBV7-9 and TRBJ2-3; D may be TRBD2 (6 bases). The CDR3 covers 14 residues. Per germline, CDR1 SEHNR and CDR2 FQNEAQ (reference sequence). The V gene lost 2 bases and the J gene lost 7 bases, with 13 bases spanning the gap.

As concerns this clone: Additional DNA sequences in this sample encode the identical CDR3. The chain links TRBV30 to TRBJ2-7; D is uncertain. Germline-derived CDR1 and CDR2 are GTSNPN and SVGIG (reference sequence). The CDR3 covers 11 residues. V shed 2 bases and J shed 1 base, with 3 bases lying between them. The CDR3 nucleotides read TGTGCCTGGAGTCGGTCCTACGAGCAGTACTTC. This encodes CAWSRSYEQYF.

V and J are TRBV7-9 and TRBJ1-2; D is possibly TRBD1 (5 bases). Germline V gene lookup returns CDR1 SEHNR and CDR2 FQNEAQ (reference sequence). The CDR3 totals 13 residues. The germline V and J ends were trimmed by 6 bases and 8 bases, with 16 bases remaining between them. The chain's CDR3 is CASSLGGSPGYTF. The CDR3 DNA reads TGTGCCAGCAGTCTCGGGGGGTCCCCAGGCTACACCTTC. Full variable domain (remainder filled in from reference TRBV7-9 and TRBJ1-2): DTGVSQNPRHKITKRGQNVTFRCDPISEHNRLYWYRQTLGQGPEFLTYFQNEAQLEKSRLLSDRFSAERPKGSFSTLEIQRTEQGDSAMYLCASSLGGSPGYTFGSGTRLTVV.

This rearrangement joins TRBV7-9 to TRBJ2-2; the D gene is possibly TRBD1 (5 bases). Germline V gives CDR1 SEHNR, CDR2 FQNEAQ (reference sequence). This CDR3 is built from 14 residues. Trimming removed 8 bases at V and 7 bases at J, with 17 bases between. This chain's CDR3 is CASVWKTGRGELFF. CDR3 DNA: TGTGCCAGCGTGTGGAAAACAGGCCGCGGGGAGCTGTTTTTT.

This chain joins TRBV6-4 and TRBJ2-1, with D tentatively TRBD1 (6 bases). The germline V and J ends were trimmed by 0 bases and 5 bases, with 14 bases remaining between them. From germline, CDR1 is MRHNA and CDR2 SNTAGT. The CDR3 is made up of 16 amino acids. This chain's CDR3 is CASSDSRDRLHNEQFF. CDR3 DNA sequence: TGTGCCAGCAGTGACTCGAGAGACAGGTTACACAATGAGCAGTTCTTC.

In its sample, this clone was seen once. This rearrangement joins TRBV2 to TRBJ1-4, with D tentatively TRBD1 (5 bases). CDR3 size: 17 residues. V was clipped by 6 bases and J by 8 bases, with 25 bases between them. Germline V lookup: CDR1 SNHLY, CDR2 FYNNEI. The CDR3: CASRDLVGRGGEEKLFF. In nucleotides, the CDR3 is TGTGCCAGCAGGGACCTCGTGGGGAGGGGTGGTGAAGAAAAACTGTTTTTT.

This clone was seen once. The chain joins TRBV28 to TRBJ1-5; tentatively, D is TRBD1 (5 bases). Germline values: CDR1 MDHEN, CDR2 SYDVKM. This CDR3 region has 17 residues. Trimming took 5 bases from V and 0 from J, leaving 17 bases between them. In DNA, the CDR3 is TGTGCCAGCAGTAGCGCTGTGGGGGACTATAGCAATCAGCCCCAGCATTTT. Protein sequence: CASSSAVGDYSNQPQHF.

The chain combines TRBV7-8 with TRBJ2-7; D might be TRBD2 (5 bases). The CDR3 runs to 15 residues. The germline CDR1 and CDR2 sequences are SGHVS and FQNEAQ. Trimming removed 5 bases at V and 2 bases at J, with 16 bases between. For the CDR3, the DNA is TGTGCCAGCAGCCTCCTACTGACTAATCCCTACGAGCAGTACTTC. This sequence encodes CASSLLLTNPYEQYF.

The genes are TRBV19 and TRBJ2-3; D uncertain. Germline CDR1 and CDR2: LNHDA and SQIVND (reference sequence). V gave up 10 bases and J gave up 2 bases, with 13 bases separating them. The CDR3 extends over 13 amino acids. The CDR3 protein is CATGRSDTDTQYF. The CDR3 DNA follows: TGTGCCACTGGGCGGAGCGACACAGATACGCAGTATTTT. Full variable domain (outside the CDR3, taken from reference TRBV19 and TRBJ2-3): DGGITQSPKYLFRKEGQNVTLSCEQNLNHDAMYWYRQDPGQGLRLIYYSQIVNDFQKGDIAEGYSVSREKKESFPLTVTSAQKNPTAFYLCATGRSDTDTQYFGPGTRLTVL.

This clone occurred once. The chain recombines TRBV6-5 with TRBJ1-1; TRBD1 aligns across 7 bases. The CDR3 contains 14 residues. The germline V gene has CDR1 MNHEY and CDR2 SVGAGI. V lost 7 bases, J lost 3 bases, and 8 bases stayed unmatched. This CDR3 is CASKEDRRDTEAFF. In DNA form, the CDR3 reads TGTGCCAGCAAAGAGGACAGGAGAGACACTGAAGCTTTCTTT.